A selection of T cell receptor beta chains follows, all from one sample in a study of identical twins. TCRdb recomputed calls from the 5' RACE reads with MiXCR, one row per CDR3 protein. The table has 420,000 or so distinct CDR3 sequences, around 18% seen once. The sequenced sample was naive T cells sorted from blood. The receptor source for this set is a man aged 45-65 years in good health. Both conserved end residues are trimmed from each CDR3.

cdr3_aa cdr3_length j_call v_call
ASSQATGAEGEQY 13 TRBJ2-7 TRBV3-1
ASSPRSGGFSYEQY 14 TRBJ2-7 TRBV18
ASSLASAISGTGELF 15 TRBJ2-2 TRBV7-6
ASSSDLGTSGLTYEQY 16 TRBJ2-7 TRBV6-2/TRBV6-3
ASSPSGSGSYNEQF 14 TRBJ2-1 TRBV7-2
ASSVLTGGSTEAF 13 TRBJ1-1 TRBV7-9
ASSLGWGDRQPQH 13 TRBJ1-5 TRBV5-6
ASSQRGGWSVGLGDEQF 17 TRBJ2-1 TRBV4-3
ASSARGAGELL 11 TRBJ2-2 TRBV5-1
ASSLTGYEAF 10 TRBJ1-1 TRBV5-5
ASSQTAKDTQY 11 TRBJ2-3 TRBV4-1
ATSDYYGVGFRTNEKLF 17 TRBJ1-4 TRBV24-1
ASSLAGTGRNYGYT 14 TRBJ1-2 TRBV5-6
ASSPLESNEKLF 12 TRBJ1-4 TRBV18
ASSFDGNSGANVLT 14 TRBJ2-6 TRBV12-3/TRBV12-4
ASSPWGGVNEQF 12 TRBJ2-1 TRBV7-9
ASSPTGTGPTGELF 14 TRBJ2-2 TRBV7-9
ASSQDTRPHEQF 12 TRBJ2-1 TRBV4-1
ASTSWGVESPLH 12 TRBJ1-6 TRBV12-3/TRBV12-4
ASRLQDGSGANVLT 14 TRBJ2-6 TRBV13
ASSFIGGRGHEQY 13 TRBJ2-7 TRBV28
ASSLAGGMKTQY 12 TRBJ2-5 TRBV6-2/TRBV6-3
ASSSRLAGGAGTQY 14 TRBJ2-3 TRBV7-9
ASSSSGGLQETQY 13 TRBJ2-5 TRBV6-5
ASSLVGGGMF 10 TRBJ2-1 TRBV28
ASSQDYMGLEGFHEQF 16 TRBJ2-1 TRBV4-3
ASSSQSSNQPQH 12 TRBJ1-5 TRBV11-2
AIRGMAGTVDEQF 13 TRBJ2-1 TRBV10-3
SAGTPNTEAF 10 TRBJ1-1 TRBV29-1
ASSLEDGSNTGELF 14 TRBJ2-2 TRBV7-6
ASSQDNSGRRDEQF 14 TRBJ2-1 TRBV4-2
ARGPRGDSSTDTQY 14 TRBJ2-3 TRBV6-1
ASSTGQGAYSPLH 13 TRBJ1-6 TRBV4-1
ASSWGQGAYNEQF 13 TRBJ2-1 TRBV6-5
ASSVKPGYTGELF 13 TRBJ2-2 TRBV5-6
ASSLGGPGLSSPLH 14 TRBJ1-6 TRBV11-2
ASSLTTGSYTEAF 13 TRBJ1-1 TRBV5-1
ASSLGSGPRPYEQY 14 TRBJ2-7 TRBV12-3/TRBV12-4
ASSSTPGRVNTEAF 14 TRBJ1-1 TRBV7-2
AIREFRSSGANVLT 14 TRBJ2-6 TRBV10-3
SAREGLAGRYEQF 13 TRBJ2-1 TRBV20-1
ASSLPGGPHQETQY 14 TRBJ2-5 TRBV12-3/TRBV12-4
ASSPYHNEQF 10 TRBJ2-1 TRBV23-1
ATSDLNSNQPQH 12 TRBJ1-5 TRBV24-1
ASSDAGTQY 9 TRBJ2-5 TRBV10-2
ASSDPLEADRELF 13 TRBJ2-2 TRBV25-1
SVRENSNQPQH 11 TRBJ1-5 TRBV29-1
ASSPGDKGYT 10 TRBJ1-2 TRBV5-1
ASPQASGPNQPQH 13 TRBJ1-5 TRBV27
ASSPTGADHYNEQF 14 TRBJ2-1 TRBV7-9
ATRGATTGELF 11 TRBJ2-2 TRBV24-1
ASSEQGAAYNSPLH 14 TRBJ1-6 TRBV6-2/TRBV6-3
SVARVLVNEQF 11 TRBJ2-1 TRBV29-1
ASSLALEVGNNEQF 14 TRBJ2-1 TRBV11-1
ASSYGLSVYNEQF 13 TRBJ2-1 TRBV6-5